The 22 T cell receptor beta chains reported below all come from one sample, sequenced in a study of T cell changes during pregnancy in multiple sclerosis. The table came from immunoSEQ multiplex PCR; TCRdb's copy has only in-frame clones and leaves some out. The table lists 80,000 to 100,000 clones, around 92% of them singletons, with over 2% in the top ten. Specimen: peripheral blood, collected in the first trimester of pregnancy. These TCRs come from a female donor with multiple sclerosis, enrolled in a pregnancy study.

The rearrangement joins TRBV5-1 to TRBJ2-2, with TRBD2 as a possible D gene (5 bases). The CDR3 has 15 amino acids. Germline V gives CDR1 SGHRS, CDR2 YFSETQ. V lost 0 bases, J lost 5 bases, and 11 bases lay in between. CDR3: CASSLDPRGTGELFF. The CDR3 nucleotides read TGCGCCAGCAGCTTGGACCCCCGCGGGACCGGGGAGCTGTTTTTT. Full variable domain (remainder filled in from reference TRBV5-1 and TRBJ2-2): KAGVTQTPRYLIKTRGQQVTLSCSPISGHRSVSWYQQTPGQGLQFLFEYFSETQRNKGNFPGRFSGRQFSNSRSEMNVSTLELGDSALYLCASSLDPRGTGELFFGEGSRLTVL.

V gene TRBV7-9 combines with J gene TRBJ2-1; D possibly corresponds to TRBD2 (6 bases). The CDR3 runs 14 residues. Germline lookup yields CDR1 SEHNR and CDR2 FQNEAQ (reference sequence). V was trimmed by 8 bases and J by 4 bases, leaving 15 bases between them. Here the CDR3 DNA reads TGTGCCAGCGGTTATGGTAGCGGTTACAATGAGCAGTTCTTC. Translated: CASGYGSGYNEQFF.

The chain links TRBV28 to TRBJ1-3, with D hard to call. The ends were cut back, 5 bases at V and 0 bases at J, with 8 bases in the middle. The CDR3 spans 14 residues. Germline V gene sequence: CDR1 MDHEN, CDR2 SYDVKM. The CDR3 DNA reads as TGTGCCAGCAGTGGACTGTTCTCTGGAAACACCATATATTTT. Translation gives CASSGLFSGNTIYF.

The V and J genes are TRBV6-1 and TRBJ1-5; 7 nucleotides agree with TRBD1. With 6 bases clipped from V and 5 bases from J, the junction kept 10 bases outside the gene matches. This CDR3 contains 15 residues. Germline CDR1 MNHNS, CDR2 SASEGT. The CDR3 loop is CASRGQLFVDQPQHF. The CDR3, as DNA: TGTGCCAGCAGGGGACAGCTTTTTGTTGATCAGCCCCAGCATTTT.

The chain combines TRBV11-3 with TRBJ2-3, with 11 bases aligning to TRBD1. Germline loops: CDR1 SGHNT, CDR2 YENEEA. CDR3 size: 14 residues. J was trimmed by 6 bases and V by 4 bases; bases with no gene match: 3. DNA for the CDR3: TGTGCCAGCAGCTCCGGACAGGGGGCGGATACGCAGTATTTT. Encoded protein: CASSSGQGADTQYF.

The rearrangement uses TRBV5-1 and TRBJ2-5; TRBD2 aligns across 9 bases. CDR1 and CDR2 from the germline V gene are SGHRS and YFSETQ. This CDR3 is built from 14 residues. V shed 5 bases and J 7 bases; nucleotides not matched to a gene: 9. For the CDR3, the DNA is TGCGCCAGCAGTCCGGCGGGAGGGCCAGGGACCCAGTACTTC. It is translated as CASSPAGGPGTQYF. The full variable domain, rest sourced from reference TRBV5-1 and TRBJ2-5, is KAGVTQTPRYLIKTRGQQVTLSCSPISGHRSVSWYQQTPGQGLQFLFEYFSETQRNKGNFPGRFSGRQFSNSRSEMNVSTLELGDSALYLCASSPAGGPGTQYFGPGTRLLVL.

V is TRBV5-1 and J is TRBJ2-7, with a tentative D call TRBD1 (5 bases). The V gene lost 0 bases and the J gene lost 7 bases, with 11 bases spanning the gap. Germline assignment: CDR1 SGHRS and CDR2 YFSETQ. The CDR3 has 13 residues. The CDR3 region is CASSLGRAGEQYF. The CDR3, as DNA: TGCGCCAGCAGCTTGGGCAGGGCAGGGGAGCAGTACTTC. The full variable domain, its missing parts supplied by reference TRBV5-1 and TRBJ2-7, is KAGVTQTPRYLIKTRGQQVTLSCSPISGHRSVSWYQQTPGQGLQFLFEYFSETQRNKGNFPGRFSGRQFSNSRSEMNVSTLELGDSALYLCASSLGRAGEQYFGPGTRLTVT.

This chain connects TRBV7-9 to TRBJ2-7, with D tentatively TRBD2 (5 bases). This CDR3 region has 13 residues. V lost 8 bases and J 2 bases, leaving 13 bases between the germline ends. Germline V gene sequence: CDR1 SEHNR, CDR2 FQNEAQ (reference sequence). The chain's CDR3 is CASSIPGTYEQYF. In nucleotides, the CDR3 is TGTGCCAGCTCTATTCCGGGGACCTACGAGCAGTACTTC.

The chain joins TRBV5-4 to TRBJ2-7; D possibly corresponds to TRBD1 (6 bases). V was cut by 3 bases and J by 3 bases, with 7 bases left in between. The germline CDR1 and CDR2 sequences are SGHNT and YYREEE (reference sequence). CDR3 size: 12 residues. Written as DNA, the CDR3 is TGTGCCAGCAGCTCGACAGGCTACGAGCAGTACTTC. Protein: CASSSTGYEQYF.

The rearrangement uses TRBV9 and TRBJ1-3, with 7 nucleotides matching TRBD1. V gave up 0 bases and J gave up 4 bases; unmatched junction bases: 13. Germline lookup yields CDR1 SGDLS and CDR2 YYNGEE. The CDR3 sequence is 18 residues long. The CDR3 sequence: CASSVARDSIWRGNTIYF. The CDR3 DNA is TGTGCCAGCAGCGTAGCTCGGGACAGCATATGGAGGGGAAACACCATATATTTT.

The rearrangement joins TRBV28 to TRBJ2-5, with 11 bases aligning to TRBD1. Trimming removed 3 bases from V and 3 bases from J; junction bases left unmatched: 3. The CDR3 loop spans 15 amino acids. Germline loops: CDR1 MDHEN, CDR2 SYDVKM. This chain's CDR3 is CASSLGTGGKETQYF. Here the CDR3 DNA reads TGTGCCAGCAGTTTGGGGACAGGGGGAAAAGAGACCCAGTACTTC.

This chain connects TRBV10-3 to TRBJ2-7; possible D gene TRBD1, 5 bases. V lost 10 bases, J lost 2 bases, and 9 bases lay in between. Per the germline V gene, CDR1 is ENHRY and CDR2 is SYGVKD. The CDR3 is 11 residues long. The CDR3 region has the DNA TGTGCCACCACAGGCGCCTACGAGCAGTACTTC. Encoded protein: CATTGAYEQYF.

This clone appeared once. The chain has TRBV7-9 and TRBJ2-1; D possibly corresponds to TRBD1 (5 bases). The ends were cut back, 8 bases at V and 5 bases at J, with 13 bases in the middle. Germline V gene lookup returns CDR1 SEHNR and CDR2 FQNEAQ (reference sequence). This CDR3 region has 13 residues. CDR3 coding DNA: TGTGCCAGCTCTTGGCAGGGCAACAATGAGCAGTTCTTC. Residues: CASSWQGNNEQFF.

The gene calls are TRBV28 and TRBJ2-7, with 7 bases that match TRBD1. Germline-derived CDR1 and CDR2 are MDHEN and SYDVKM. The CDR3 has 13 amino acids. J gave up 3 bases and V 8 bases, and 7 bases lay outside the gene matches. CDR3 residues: CASLYRGNYEQYF. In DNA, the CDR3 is TGTGCCAGCCTATACAGGGGAAACTACGAGCAGTACTTC. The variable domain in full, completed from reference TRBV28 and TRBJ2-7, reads DVKVTQSSRYLVKRTGEKVFLECVQDMDHENMFWYRQDPGLGLRLIYFSYDVKMKEKGDIPEGYSVSREKKERFSLILESASTNQTSMYLCASLYRGNYEQYFGPGTRLTVT.

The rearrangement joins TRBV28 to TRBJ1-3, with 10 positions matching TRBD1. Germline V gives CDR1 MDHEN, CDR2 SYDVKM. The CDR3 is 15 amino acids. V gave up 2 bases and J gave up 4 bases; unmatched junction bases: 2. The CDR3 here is CASSLGTGVGNTIYF. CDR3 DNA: TGTGCCAGCAGTTTAGGGACAGGGGTCGGAAACACCATATATTTT.

This chain's CDR3 is CASSPPGQGRNYGYTF. DNA for the CDR3: TGTGCCAGCAGTCCTCCGGGACAGGGGAGGAACTATGGCTACACCTTC. The rearrangement links TRBV5-4 to TRBJ1-2, with 10 bases identical to TRBD1. CDR3 length equals 16 residues. V lost 5 bases, J lost 2 bases, and 9 bases stayed unmatched. Germline V gene sequence: CDR1 SGHNT, CDR2 YYREEE (reference sequence).

The CDR3 coding sequence is TGCGCCAGCAGCTTGATCAGTACCACTGAAGCTTTCTTT. As protein: CASSLISTTEAFF. The V and J genes are TRBV5-1 and TRBJ1-1, with unresolved D. The CDR3 is made up of 13 amino acids. Germline V gives CDR1 SGHRS, CDR2 YFSETQ. The V gene lost 1 base and the J gene lost 4 bases, with 8 bases spanning the gap. Drawing the rest from reference TRBV5-1 and TRBJ1-1, the complete variable domain is KAGVTQTPRYLIKTRGQQVTLSCSPISGHRSVSWYQQTPGQGLQFLFEYFSETQRNKGNFPGRFSGRQFSNSRSEMNVSTLELGDSALYLCASSLISTTEAFFGQGTRLTVV.

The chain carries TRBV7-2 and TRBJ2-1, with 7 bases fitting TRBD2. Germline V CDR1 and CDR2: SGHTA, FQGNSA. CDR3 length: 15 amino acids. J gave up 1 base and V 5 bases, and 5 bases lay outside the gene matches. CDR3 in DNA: TGTGCCAGCAGCGACTGGACTAGATCCTACAATGAGCAGTTCTTC. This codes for CASSDWTRSYNEQFF.

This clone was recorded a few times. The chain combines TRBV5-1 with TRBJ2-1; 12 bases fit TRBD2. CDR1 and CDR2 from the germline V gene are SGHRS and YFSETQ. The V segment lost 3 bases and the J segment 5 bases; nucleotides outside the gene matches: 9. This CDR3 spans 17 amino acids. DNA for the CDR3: TGCGCCAGCAGCTCCCTAGCGGGAGGGCCTCTGGACAATGAGCAGTTCTTC. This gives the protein CASSSLAGGPLDNEQFF. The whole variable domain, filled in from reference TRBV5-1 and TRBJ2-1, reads KAGVTQTPRYLIKTRGQQVTLSCSPISGHRSVSWYQQTPGQGLQFLFEYFSETQRNKGNFPGRFSGRQFSNSRSEMNVSTLELGDSALYLCASSSLAGGPLDNEQFFGPGTRLTVL.

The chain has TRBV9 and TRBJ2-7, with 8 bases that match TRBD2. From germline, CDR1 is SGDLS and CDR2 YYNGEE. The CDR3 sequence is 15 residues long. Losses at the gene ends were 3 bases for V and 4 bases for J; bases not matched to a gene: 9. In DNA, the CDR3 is TGTGCCAGCAGCGCCACCGGGACTAGAGAATACGAGCAGTACTTC. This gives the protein CASSATGTREYEQYF. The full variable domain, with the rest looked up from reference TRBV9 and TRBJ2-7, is DSGVTQTPKHLITATGQRVTLRCSPRSGDLSVYWYQQSLDQGLQFLIQYYNGEERAKGNILERFSAQQFPDLHSELNLSSLELGDSALYFCASSATGTREYEQYFGPGTRLTVT.

This chain's CDR3 is CASSARRTGPNDIYF. The CDR3 DNA reads as TGTGCCAGCAGCGCAAGACGGACAGGCCCGAACGACATATATTTT. V is TRBV9 and J is TRBJ1-3, with 7 nucleotides matching TRBD1. The CDR3 extends over 15 amino acids. Germline values: CDR1 SGDLS, CDR2 YYNGEE. Trimming took 3 bases from V and 12 from J; bases not matched to a gene: 15.

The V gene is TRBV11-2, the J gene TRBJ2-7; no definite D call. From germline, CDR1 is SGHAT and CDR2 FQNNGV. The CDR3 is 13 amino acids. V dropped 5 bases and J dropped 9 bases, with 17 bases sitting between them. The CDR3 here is CASSIGPYNGQYF. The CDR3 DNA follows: TGTGCCAGCAGCATTGGGCCCTACAATGGGCAGTACTTC.